This TCR beta chain was recovered during a study of neurological immune-mediated disorders. Regarding the study as a whole: None of the CDR3 amino acid sequences in expanded clones turned up in more than one subject, which points to private repertoires in all groups.

Time point defined: longitudinal time-point 2. The unsorted libraries originated from 2 million PBMCs that had been stored at -80 C. The cDNA was generated through 5'RACE incorporating 10-nucleotide random UMIs. Each CDR3 protein is one row after TCRdb ran MiXCR on the 5' RACE reads. The data hold some 60,000 distinct CDR3 sequences, with less than 10% observed a single time. This clonotype was counted ten times or more. Its antigen is currently unknown. CDR3 size: 13 residues. Germline assignment: CDR1 DFQATT and CDR2 SNEGSKA (reference sequence). V lost 6 bases, J lost 0 bases, and 4 bases stayed unmatched.

The source material was PBMCs. The source of this sequence is a man in his thirties or forties in good health. The rearrangement links TRBV20-1 to TRBJ2-7, with TRBD2 matching over 8 bases. CDR3 in amino acids: CSAVAGPSYEQYF. The CDR3 nucleotides read TGCAGTGCGGTAGCGGGACCCTCCTACGAGCAGTACTTC.